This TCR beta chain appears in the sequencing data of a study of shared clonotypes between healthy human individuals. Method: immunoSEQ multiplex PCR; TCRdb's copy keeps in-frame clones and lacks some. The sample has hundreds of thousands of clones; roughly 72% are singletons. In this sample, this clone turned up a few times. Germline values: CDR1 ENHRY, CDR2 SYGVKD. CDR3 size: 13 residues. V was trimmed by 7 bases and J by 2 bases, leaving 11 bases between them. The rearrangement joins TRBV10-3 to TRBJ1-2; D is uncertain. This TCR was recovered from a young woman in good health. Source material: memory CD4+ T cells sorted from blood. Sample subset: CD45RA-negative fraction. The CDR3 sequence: CAIKGVPNYGYTF. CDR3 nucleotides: TGTGCCATCAAGGGTGTGCCCAACTATGGCTACACCTTC.